This T cell receptor beta chain was sequenced in a study of spatial heterogeneity in lung cancer. V was cut by 0 bases and J by 9 bases, with 18 bases left in between. The CDR3 loop spans 16 amino acids. Germline V gene lookup returns CDR1 MNHNY and CDR2 SVGAGI (reference sequence). Individual TCR cDNA molecules each bore their own unique molecular identifier. TCRdb re-called the 5' RACE reads through MiXCR, storing one row per CDR3 protein. In the table there are some 97,000 distinct CDR3 sequences, approximately 4.4% of which are singletons. Whole-study results and caveats: Tumor mutation count correlated with how many alpha and beta TCRs expanded intratumorally.

Time point: sample taken at primary tumor resection. From tumor, nontumor lung or frozen PBMC, whole RNA was taken unsorted for sequencing. This clonotype occurred a few times. The target antigen is unknown. The genes are TRBV6-6 and TRBJ2-1, with D perhaps TRBD2 (6 bases). Here the sequenced sample was lung tumor tissue, taken at surgery. This clonotype originated in a male donor with early-stage non-small cell lung cancer. The chain's CDR3 is CASSYSMGGAVGEQFF. The CDR3 nucleotides read TGTGCCAGCAGTTACTCGATGGGGGGAGCGGTGGGTGAGCAGTTCTTC.